This T cell receptor (beta chain) was recovered during a study of low-dose radiotherapy and immunotherapy resistance in tumors. About the research overall: A dose of 1 Gy per fraction every two weeks went to Cohort 2, totaling 13 Gy over 26 weeks. Every two weeks patients got nivolumab 240 mg flat dose, plus ipilimumab 1 mg/kg every six weeks, intravenously.

The germline gives CDR1 SGHDT, CDR2 YYEEEE. The CDR3 extends over 14 amino acids. Trimming stripped 4 bases from V and 10 bases from J, with 21 bases between. This clonotype was counted ten times or more. Noted time point: before trial treatment. Primers targeting TRAV and TRBV primed first-strand cDNA, covering alpha and beta chains. For amplifying TCRs, the PCR ran for around 20 cycles with Phusion, which was used together with a constant-region primer and the adapter on the V primers. Amplification of the isolated mRNA used in vitro transcription. TCRdb reprocessed the reads via MiXCR and lists one record per CDR3 protein. The sample holds 55,000 to 70,000 distinct CDR3 sequences, almost 25% seen once.

This receptor was identified in a male donor with prostate cancer. V usage is TRBV5-6 and J usage is TRBJ2-7; TRBD1 might be the D (5 bases). The material was PBMCs, obtained before treatment. The CDR3 nucleotides read TGTGCCAGCAGCCCTGGTAGGGGAAAAGTCGGTCAGTACTTC. This encodes CASSPGRGKVGQYF.